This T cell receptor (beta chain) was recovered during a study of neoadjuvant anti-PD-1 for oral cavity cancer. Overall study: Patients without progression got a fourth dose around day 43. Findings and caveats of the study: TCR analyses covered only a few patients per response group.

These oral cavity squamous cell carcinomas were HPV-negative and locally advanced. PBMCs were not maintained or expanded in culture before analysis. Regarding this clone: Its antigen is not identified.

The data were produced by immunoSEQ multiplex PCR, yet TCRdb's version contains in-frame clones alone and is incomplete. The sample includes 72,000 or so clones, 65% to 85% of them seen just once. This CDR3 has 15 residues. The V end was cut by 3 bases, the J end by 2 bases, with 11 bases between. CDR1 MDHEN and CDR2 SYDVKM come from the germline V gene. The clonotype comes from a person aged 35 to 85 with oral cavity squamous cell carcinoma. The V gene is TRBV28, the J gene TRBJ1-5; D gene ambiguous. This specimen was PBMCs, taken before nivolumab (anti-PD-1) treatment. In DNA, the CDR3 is TGTGCCAGCAGTTTTTTCGGCTCCGGCAATCAGCCCCAGCATTTT. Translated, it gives CASSFFGSGNQPQHF. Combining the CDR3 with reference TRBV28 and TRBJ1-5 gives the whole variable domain DVKVTQSSRYLVKRTGEKVFLECVQDMDHENMFWYRQDPGLGLRLIYFSYDVKMKEKGDIPEGYSVSREKKERFSLILESASTNQTSMYLCASSFFGSGNQPQHFGDGTRLSIL.